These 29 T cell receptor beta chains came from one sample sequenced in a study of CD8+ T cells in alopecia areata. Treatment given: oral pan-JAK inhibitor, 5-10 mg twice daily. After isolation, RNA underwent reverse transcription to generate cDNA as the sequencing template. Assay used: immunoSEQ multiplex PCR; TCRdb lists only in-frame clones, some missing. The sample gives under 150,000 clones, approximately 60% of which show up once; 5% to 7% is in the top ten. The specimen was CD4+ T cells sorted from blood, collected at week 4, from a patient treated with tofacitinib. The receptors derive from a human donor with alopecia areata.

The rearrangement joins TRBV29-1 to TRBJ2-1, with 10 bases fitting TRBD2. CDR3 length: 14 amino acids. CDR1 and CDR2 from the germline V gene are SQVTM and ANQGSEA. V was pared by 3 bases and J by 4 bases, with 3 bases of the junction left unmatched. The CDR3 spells CSVDSSGGYNEQFF. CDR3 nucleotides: TGCAGCGTTGACTCTAGCGGGGGATACAATGAGCAGTTCTTC.

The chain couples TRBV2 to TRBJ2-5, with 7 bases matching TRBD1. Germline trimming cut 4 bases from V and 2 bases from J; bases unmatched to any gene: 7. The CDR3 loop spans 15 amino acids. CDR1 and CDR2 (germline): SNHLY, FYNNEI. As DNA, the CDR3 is TGTGCCAGCAGTGGGCTGGGACAGCGGCAAGAGACCCAGTACTTC. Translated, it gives CASSGLGQRQETQYF. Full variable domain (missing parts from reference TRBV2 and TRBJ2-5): EPEVTQTPSHQVTQMGQEVILRCVPISNHLYFYWYRQILGQKVEFLVSFYNNEISEKSEIFDDQFSVERPDGSNFTLKIRSTKLEDSAMYFCASSGLGQRQETQYFGPGTRLLVL.

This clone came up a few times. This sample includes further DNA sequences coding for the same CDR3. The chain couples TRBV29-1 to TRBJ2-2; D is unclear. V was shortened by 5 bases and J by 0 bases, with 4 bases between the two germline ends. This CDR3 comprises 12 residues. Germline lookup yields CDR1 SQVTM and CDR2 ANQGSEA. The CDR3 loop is CSVRPNTGELFF. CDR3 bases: TGCAGCGTTCGACCGAACACCGGGGAGCTGTTTTTT.

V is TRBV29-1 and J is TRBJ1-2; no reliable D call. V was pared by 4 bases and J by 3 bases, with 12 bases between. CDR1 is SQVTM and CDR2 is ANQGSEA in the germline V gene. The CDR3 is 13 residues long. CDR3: CSVARSQDYGYTF. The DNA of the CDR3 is TGCAGCGTTGCTCGAAGCCAGGACTATGGCTACACCTTC.

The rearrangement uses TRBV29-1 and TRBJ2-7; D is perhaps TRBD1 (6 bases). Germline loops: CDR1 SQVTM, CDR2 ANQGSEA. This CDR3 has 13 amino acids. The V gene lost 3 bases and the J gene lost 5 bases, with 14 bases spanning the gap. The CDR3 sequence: CSVDTGTRDEQYF. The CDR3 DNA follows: TGCAGCGTTGACACCGGGACAAGGGACGAGCAGTACTTC.

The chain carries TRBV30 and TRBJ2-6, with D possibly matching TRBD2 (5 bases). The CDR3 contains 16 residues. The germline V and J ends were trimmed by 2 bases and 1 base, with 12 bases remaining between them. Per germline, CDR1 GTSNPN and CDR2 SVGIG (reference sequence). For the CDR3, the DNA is TGTGCCTGGAGTCCCCGGGGTGGGTCTGGGGCCAACGTCCTGACTTTC. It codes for CAWSPRGGSGANVLTF.

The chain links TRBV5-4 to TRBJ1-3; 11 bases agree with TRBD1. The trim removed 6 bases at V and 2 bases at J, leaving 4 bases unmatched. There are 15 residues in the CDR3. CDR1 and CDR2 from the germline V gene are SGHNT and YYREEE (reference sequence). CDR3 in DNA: TGTGCCAGCACCCCGGGACAGGGGGCTGGAAACACCATATATTTT. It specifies CASTPGQGAGNTIYF.

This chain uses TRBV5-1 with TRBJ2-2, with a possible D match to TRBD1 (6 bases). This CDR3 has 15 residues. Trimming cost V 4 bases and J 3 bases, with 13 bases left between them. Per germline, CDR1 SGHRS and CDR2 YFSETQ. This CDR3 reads CASSPNRADTGELFF. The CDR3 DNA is TGCGCCAGCAGCCCCAACAGGGCGGACACCGGGGAGCTGTTTTTT.

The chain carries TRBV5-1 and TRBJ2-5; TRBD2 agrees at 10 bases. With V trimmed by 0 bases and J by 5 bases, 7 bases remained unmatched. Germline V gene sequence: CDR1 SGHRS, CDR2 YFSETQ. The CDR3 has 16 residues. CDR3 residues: CASSLGEAGGPETQYF. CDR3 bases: TGCGCCAGCAGCTTGGGCGAAGCGGGAGGGCCTGAGACCCAGTACTTC.

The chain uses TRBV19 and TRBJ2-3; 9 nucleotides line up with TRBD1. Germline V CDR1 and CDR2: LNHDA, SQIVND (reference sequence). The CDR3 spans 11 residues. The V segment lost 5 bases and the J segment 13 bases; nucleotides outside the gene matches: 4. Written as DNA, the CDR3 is TGTGCCAGTAGTCGGGACAGGGAGGAGTATTTT. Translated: CASSRDREEYF.

CDR3 sequence: CAWSVRGSSGYTF. In DNA form, the CDR3 reads TGTGCCTGGAGTGTAAGGGGGAGTAGTGGCTACACCTTC. The chain joins TRBV30 to TRBJ1-2; maybe TRBD1 (6 bases). V gave up 0 bases and J gave up 7 bases, with 12 bases separating them. This CDR3 region has 13 residues. Germline loops: CDR1 GTSNPN, CDR2 SVGIG (reference sequence).

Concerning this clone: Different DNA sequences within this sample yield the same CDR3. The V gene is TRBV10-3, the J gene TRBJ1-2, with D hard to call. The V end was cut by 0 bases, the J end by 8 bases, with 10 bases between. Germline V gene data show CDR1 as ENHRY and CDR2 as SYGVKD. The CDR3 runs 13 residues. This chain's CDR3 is CAISESTGPGYTF. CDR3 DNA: TGTGCCATCAGTGAGTCGACCGGGCCCGGCTACACCTTC.

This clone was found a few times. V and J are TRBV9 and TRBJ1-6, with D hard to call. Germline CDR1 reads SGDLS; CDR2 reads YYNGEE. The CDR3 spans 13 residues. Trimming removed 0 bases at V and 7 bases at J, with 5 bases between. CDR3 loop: CASSVVLNSPLHF. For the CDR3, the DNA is TGTGCCAGCAGCGTAGTGCTCAATTCACCCCTCCACTTT.

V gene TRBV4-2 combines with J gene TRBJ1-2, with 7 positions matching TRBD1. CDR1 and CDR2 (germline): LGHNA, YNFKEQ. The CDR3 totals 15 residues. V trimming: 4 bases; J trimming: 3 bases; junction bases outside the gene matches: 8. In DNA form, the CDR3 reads TGTGCCAGCAGCCTTACGGCGCAGGGGGACTATGGCTACACCTTC. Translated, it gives CASSLTAQGDYGYTF.

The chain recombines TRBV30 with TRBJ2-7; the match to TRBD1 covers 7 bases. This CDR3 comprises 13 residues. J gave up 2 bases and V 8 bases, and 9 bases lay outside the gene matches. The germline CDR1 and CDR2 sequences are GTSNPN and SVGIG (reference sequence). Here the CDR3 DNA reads TGTGCCGGGGACCGGGACAGCACCTACGAGCAGTACTTC. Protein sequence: CAGDRDSTYEQYF. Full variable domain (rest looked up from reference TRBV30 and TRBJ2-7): SQTIHQWPATLVQPVGSPLSLECTVEGTSNPNLYWYRQAAGRGLQLLFYSVGIGQISSEVPQNLSASRPQDRQFILSSKKLLLSDSGFYLCAGDRDSTYEQYFGPGTRLTVT.

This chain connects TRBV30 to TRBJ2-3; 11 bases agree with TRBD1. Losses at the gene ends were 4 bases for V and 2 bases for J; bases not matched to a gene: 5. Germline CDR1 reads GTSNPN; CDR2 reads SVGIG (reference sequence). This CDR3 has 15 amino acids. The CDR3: CAWTGQGAFTDTQYF. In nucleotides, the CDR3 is TGTGCCTGGACAGGACAGGGGGCTTTCACAGATACGCAGTATTTT.

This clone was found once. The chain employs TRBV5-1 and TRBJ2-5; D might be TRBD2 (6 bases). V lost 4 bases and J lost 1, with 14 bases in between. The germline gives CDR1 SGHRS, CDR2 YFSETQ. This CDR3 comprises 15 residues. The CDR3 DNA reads TGCGCCAGCAGCCCCGAGGAGGGACGCCAAGAGACCCAGTACTTC. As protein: CASSPEEGRQETQYF.

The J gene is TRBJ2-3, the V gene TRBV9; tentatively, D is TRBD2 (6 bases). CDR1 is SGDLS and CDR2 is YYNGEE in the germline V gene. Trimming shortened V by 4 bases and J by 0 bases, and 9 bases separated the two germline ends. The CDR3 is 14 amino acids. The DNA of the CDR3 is TGTGCCAGCAGCCGTGGGAGGAGCACAGATACGCAGTATTTT. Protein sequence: CASSRGRSTDTQYF. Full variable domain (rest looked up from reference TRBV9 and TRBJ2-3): DSGVTQTPKHLITATGQRVTLRCSPRSGDLSVYWYQQSLDQGLQFLIQYYNGEERAKGNILERFSAQQFPDLHSELNLSSLELGDSALYFCASSRGRSTDTQYFGPGTRLTVL.

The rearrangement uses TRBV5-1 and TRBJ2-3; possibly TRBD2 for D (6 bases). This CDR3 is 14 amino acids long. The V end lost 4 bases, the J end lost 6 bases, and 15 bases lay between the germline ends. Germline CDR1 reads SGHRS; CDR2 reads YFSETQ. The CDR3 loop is CASSHGTLRDTQYF. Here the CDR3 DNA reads TGCGCCAGCAGCCACGGGACTCTGAGGGATACGCAGTATTTT.

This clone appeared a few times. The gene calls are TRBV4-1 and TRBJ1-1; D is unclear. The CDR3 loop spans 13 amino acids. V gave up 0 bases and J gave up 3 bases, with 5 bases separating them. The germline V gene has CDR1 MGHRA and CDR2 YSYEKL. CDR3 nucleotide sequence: TGCGCCAGCAGCCAAGAGAGGGACACTGAAGCTTTCTTT. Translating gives CASSQERDTEAFF.

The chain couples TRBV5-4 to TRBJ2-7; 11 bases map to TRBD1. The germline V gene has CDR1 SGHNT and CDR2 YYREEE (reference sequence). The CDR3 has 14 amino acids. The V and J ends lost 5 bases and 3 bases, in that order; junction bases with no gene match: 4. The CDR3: CASSTGTGGYEQYF. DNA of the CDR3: TGTGCCAGCAGTACCGGGACAGGGGGCTACGAGCAGTACTTC.

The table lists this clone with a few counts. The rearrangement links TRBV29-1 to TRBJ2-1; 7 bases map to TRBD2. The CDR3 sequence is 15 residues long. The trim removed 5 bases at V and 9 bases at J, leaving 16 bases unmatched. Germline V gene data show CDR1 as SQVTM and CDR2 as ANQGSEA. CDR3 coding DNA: TGCAGCGTTCGAACCCGACTAGCTTTGGAGGGTGAGCAGTTCTTC. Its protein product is CSVRTRLALEGEQFF.

In nucleotides, the CDR3 is TGTGCCAGCAGTTTATCACGGACTATTACTAGCACAGATACGCAGTATTTT. Translated: CASSLSRTITSTDTQYF. The rearrangement joins TRBV27 to TRBJ2-3; a weak D match, TRBD2 (6 bases). This CDR3 contains 17 residues. Germline-derived CDR1 and CDR2 are MNHEY and SMNVEV (reference sequence). V gave up 0 bases and J gave up 0 bases, with 13 bases separating them.

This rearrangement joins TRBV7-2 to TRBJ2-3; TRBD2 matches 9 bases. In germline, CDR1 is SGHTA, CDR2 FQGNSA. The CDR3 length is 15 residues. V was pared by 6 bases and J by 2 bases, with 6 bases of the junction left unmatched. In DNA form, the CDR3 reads TGTGCCAGCAGGAGGACTAGCGTACTCACAGATACGCAGTATTTT. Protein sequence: CASRRTSVLTDTQYF.

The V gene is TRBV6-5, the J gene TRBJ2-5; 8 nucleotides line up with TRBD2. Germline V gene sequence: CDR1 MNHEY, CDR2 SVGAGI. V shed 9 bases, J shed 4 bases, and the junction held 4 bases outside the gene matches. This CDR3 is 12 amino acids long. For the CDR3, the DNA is TGTGCCAGTAGAAGCGGGGGAGAGACCCAGTACTTC. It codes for CASRSGGETQYF.

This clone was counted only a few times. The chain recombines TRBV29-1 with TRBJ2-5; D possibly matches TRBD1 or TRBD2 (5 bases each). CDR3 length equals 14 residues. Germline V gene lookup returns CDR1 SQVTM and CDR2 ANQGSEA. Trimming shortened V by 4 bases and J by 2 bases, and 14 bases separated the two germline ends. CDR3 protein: CSVVGAGEQETQYF. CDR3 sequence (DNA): TGCAGCGTTGTCGGGGCCGGAGAGCAAGAGACCCAGTACTTC. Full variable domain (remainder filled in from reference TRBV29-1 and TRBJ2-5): SAVISQKPSRDICQRGTSLTIQCQVDSQVTMMFWYRQQPGQSLTLIATANQGSEATYESGFVIDKFPISRPNLTFSTLTVSNMSPEDSSIYLCSVVGAGEQETQYFGPGTRLLVL.

CDR3 protein: CATGLAGGDTQYF. The DNA for the CDR3 is TGTGCCACCGGACTAGCGGGGGGAGATACGCAGTATTTT. The chain recombines TRBV6-5 with TRBJ2-3; 14 nucleotides align to TRBD2. Germline CDR1 reads MNHEY; CDR2 reads SVGAGI. V lost 10 bases and J lost 5; bases outside the gene matches: 2. CDR3 length equals 13 residues.

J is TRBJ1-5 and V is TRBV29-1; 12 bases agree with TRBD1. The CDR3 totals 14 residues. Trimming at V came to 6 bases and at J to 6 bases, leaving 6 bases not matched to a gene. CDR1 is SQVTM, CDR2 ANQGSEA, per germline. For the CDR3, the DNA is TGCAGCGTGGGACAGGGGGCCAACGGTCAGCCCCAGCATTTT. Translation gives CSVGQGANGQPQHF.

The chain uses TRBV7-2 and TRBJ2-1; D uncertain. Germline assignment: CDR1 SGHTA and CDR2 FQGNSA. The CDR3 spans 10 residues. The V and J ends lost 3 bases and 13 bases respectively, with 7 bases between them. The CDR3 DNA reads TGTGCCAGCAGCTTCACAGAACAGTTCTTC. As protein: CASSFTEQFF.